This paragraph reports one TCR beta chain. Per the original data handling: Cell counts per sample came from amplifying reference gene primers. Data came from immunoSEQ multiplex PCR; TCRdb stores just in-frame clones and leaves some out. V, J and clone size were drawn from that table, and D and trimming were deduced from the DNA. The data contain 150,000 to 200,000 clones, about 88% of them seen just once; the ten biggest clones take up approximately 9%. Participants, roughly 18 to 100 years old, spanned approximately 26 US areas. This specimen comes from a study of blood T cell repertoires in COVID-19. Study context: From T cells, B-cell-depleted T cells, or PBMCs came the material, which was cDNA or gDNA.

Sequences were obtained from PBMCs or T cells enriched from blood (not recorded which). The clonotype was recovered from a woman aged 18-29 years who had recovered from COVID-19.

CDR3 sequence: CASSQGQGVPYEQYF. DNA of the CDR3: TGCGCCAGCAGCCAAGGACAGGGGGTCCCCTACGAGCAGTACTTC. V is TRBV4-1 and J is TRBJ2-7; 9 bases fit TRBD1. Germline CDR1 MGHRA, CDR2 YSYEKL. J lost 2 bases, V lost 1 base, and 3 bases had no gene match. The CDR3 length is 15 residues.